Below are 17 T cell receptor beta chains sequenced from a single sample in a study of blood T cell repertoires in COVID-19. TCRdb's copy holds only in-frame clones and misses some; the assay was immunoSEQ multiplex PCR. The data show about 260,000 clones, with around four fifths seen just once and around 2% held by the top ten. The sequenced material came from peripheral blood. These receptors came from a woman of 80 years or more with acute or convalescent COVID-19.

The chain is built from TRBV11-2 and TRBJ1-1; D might be TRBD1 (6 bases). The germline V and J ends were trimmed by 2 bases and 5 bases, with 18 bases remaining between them. Germline loops: CDR1 SGHAT, CDR2 FQNNGV. This CDR3 has 16 residues. The CDR3: CASSLRWQGSWTEAFF. CDR3 bases: TGTGCCAGCAGCTTACGATGGCAGGGGTCCTGGACTGAAGCTTTCTTT.

J is TRBJ2-5 and V is TRBV5-6; possible D gene TRBD1, 6 bases. V was pared by 2 bases and J by 9 bases, with 23 bases between. The CDR3 contains 16 residues. CDR1 and CDR2 from the germline V gene are SGHDT and YYEEEE. The CDR3 nucleotides are TGTGCCAGCAGCTTCCCGCAGGGGTACAGGAGTGGGGCCCAGTACTTC. This sequence encodes CASSFPQGYRSGAQYF.

The V call is TRBV24-1, the J call TRBJ2-1; TRBD1 is a possible D gene (5 bases). The CDR3 totals 15 residues. Germline values: CDR1 KGHDR, CDR2 SFDVKD. Trimming pared 4 bases from V and 0 bases from J, leaving 9 bases between. The chain's CDR3 is CATSDHDSSYNEQFF. In nucleotides, the CDR3 is TGTGCCACCAGTGACCATGACAGCTCCTACAATGAGCAGTTCTTC.

This chain joins TRBV6-5 and TRBJ2-1; the match to TRBD2 covers 10 bases. The CDR3 extends over 15 amino acids. Germline CDR1 and CDR2: MNHEY and SVGAGI. Germline trimming cut 7 bases from V and 2 bases from J; bases unmatched to any gene: 5. As DNA, the CDR3 is TGTGCCAGCATTACAGCGGGGGGGGCCTACAATGAGCAGTTCTTC. It yields the protein CASITAGGAYNEQFF.

V and J are TRBV19 and TRBJ2-7, with 12 bases fitting TRBD1. CDR1 and CDR2 (germline): LNHDA, SQIVND (reference sequence). This CDR3 comprises 14 residues. Losses at the gene ends were 9 bases for V and 5 bases for J; bases not matched to a gene: 8. The CDR3 is CASRRGQGANEQYF. Written as DNA, the CDR3 is TGTGCCAGCAGACGGGGACAGGGGGCAAACGAGCAGTACTTC.

The J gene is TRBJ1-5, the V gene TRBV5-1, with D possibly being TRBD1 (5 bases). CDR3 length: 14 amino acids. Per the germline V gene, CDR1 is SGHRS and CDR2 is YFSETQ. V lost 0 bases, J lost 4 bases, and 8 bases lay in between. CDR3 region: CASSLEGLNQPQHF. The CDR3 bases are TGCGCCAGCAGCTTGGAGGGACTAAATCAGCCCCAGCATTTT.

The CDR3 reads CASSYSDRSYGYTF. CDR3 coding DNA: TGTGCCAGCAGTTACTCGGACAGGAGCTATGGCTACACCTTC. The chain employs TRBV6-2 or TRBV6-3 and TRBJ1-2, with TRBD1 matching 7 bases. Per germline, CDR1 MNHEY and CDR2 SVGEGT. Trimming took 0 bases from V and 4 from J; bases not matched to a gene: 2. The CDR3 extends over 14 amino acids.

CDR3 protein: CASSLRKLAGGTDTQYF. In nucleotides, the CDR3 is TGTGCCAGCAGCTTAAGGAAACTAGCGGGGGGTACAGATACGCAGTATTTT. This chain connects TRBV7-7 to TRBJ2-3, with TRBD2 identical over 12 bases. Germline CDR1 is SSHAT and CDR2 is FNYEAQ (reference sequence). V shed 2 bases and J 3 bases; nucleotides not matched to a gene: 6. CDR3 size: 17 residues.

This chain uses TRBV4-1 with TRBJ1-2; D gene uncertain. CDR1 is MGHRA and CDR2 is YSYEKL in the germline V gene. Trimming stripped 7 bases from V and 0 bases from J, with 15 bases between. The CDR3 loop spans 15 amino acids. CDR3 in DNA: TGCGCCAGCACCCCGGGAGGCGGTTCTAACTATGGCTACACCTTC. As protein: CASTPGGGSNYGYTF.

The rearrangement joins TRBV28 to TRBJ2-7; D uncertain. The CDR3 sequence is 12 residues long. The V end lost 6 bases, the J end lost 3 bases, and 9 bases lay between the germline ends. Per germline, CDR1 MDHEN and CDR2 SYDVKM. This chain's CDR3 is CASSSYNYEQYF. Written as DNA, the CDR3 is TGTGCCAGCAGCTCGTATAACTACGAGCAGTACTTC.

This clone was seen more than once but under ten times. The V gene is TRBV6-5, the J gene TRBJ2-1, with D possibly matching TRBD2 (7 bases). Deletions cut 4 bases from V and 8 bases from J, with 18 bases between. The length of the CDR3 is 15 residues. Germline V gene data show CDR1 as MNHEY and CDR2 as SVGAGI. The CDR3 DNA follows: TGTGCCAGCAGTTTATCCCGCGGGGGCCGGGATGAGCAGTTCTTC. Translated: CASSLSRGGRDEQFF.

The chain combines TRBV6-5 with TRBJ2-7; the D gene is possibly TRBD1 (6 bases). The germline CDR1 and CDR2 sequences are MNHEY and SVGAGI. Trimming stripped 6 bases from V and 1 base from J, with 10 bases between. The length of the CDR3 is 13 residues. CDR3 residues: CASSGGQSYEQYF. DNA for the CDR3: TGTGCCAGCAGCGGAGGACAGTCCTACGAGCAGTACTTC.

The V gene is TRBV7-2, the J gene TRBJ1-4; D is possibly TRBD1 (5 bases). Germline V gene lookup returns CDR1 SGHTA and CDR2 FQGNSA. Trimming left V 1 base short and J 4 bases short, with 13 bases between. The CDR3 has 16 residues. The DNA for the CDR3 is TGTGCCAGCAGCTTAGTCTCGGGGGGAGGTAATGAAAAACTGTTTTTT. It encodes CASSLVSGGGNEKLFF.

The chain employs TRBV4-2 and TRBJ1-2, with a possible D match to TRBD1 (6 bases). The V end was cut by 0 bases, the J end by 3 bases, with 14 bases between. CDR1 is LGHNA, CDR2 YNFKEQ, per germline. This CDR3 comprises 16 residues. CDR3 DNA sequence: TGTGCCAGCAGCCAAGATAGAGCCCAGGGGTACTATGGCTACACCTTC. This translates into CASSQDRAQGYYGYTF.

The genes are TRBV19 and TRBJ2-7, with a weak D call TRBD1 (5 bases). Trimming shortened V by 3 bases and J by 6 bases, and 12 bases separated the two germline ends. The CDR3 loop spans 13 amino acids. Germline V gene data show CDR1 as LNHDA and CDR2 as SQIVND (reference sequence). The CDR3 region is CASSMLAGLEQYF. CDR3 bases: TGTGCCAGTAGTATGTTGGCAGGGCTCGAGCAGTACTTC.

V usage is TRBV5-6 and J usage is TRBJ2-3; TRBD2 matches 9 bases. From germline, CDR1 is SGHDT and CDR2 YYEEEE. The V and J ends lost 0 bases and 4 bases, in that order; junction bases with no gene match: 9. This CDR3 has 17 amino acids. The CDR3 region has the DNA TGTGCCAGCAGCTTGGAAGTAGCGGGAGAGGGGCCAGATACGCAGTATTTT. Translating it yields CASSLEVAGEGPDTQYF.

The rearrangement uses TRBV7-2 and TRBJ2-2; 14 nucleotides line up with TRBD2. The V and J ends lost 8 bases and 6 bases, in that order; junction bases with no gene match: 8. Looked up from germline, CDR1 is SGHTA and CDR2 is FQGNSA. The CDR3 has 16 residues. CDR3 nucleotides: TGTGCCAGCGGGACTAGCGGGAGAGGGCCCCCCGGGGAGCTGTTTTTT. This gives the protein CASGTSGRGPPGELFF.